Each of the 15 T cell receptor beta chains below was sequenced from the same sample in a study of cytomegalovirus exposure and HLA in healthy donors (dated 2017 in TCRdb). Libraries were made using the immunoSEQ multiplex PCR assay. A mixture of 60 forward primers for TCR Vbeta segments and 13 reverse primers for TCR Jbeta segments was used in the multiplex PCR. What TCRdb holds here is the immuneACCESS table cut down to in-frame rearrangements. Part of the clones is not present; checked against another copy, under half of the missing clones reflect an unresolved V gene, and the others are unexplained. This sample lists 110,000 to 150,000 clones; 60% to 80% were detected once. Together, the top ten hold approximately 1.8% of the sample. Sequenced material: PBMCs. The receptors here all came from a woman in her twenties or thirties in good health and CMV-seronegative.

This clone was counted between two and nine times. The V call is TRBV28, the J call TRBJ2-3, with 7 nucleotides matching TRBD2. Germline assignment: CDR1 MDHEN and CDR2 SYDVKM. The CDR3 covers 13 residues. V lost 7 bases and J lost 4; bases outside the gene matches: 5. Here the CDR3 reads CASTVGGSDTQYF. The CDR3 coding sequence is TGTGCCAGCACCGTGGGAGGGTCAGATACGCAGTATTTT.

The rearrangement joins TRBV5-5 to TRBJ1-5, with a possible D match to TRBD1 (6 bases). V dropped 4 bases and J dropped 0 bases, with 17 bases sitting between them. CDR1 is SGHKS, CDR2 YYEKEE, per germline (reference sequence). The CDR3 is 17 amino acids. The CDR3 region is CASSPGTLPYSNQPQHF. CDR3 coding DNA: TGTGCCAGCAGCCCGGGGACATTACCCTATAGCAATCAGCCCCAGCATTTT.

This clone was seen more than once but under ten times. The chain couples TRBV7-9 to TRBJ1-3; D not certain. The V end was cut by 6 bases, the J end by 3 bases, with 9 bases between. In germline, CDR1 is SEHNR, CDR2 FQNEAQ (reference sequence). The CDR3 loop spans 13 amino acids. In DNA form, the CDR3 reads TGTGCCAGCAGTGGGCACAATGGAAACACCATATATTTT. Translated, it gives CASSGHNGNTIYF.

This chain joins TRBV5-1 and TRBJ2-2; TRBD1 matches 8 bases. Germline lookup yields CDR1 SGHRS and CDR2 YFSETQ. The CDR3 runs 14 residues. J lost 3 bases, V lost 6 bases, and 4 bases had no gene match. For the CDR3, the DNA is TGCGCCAGCACGTCACAGGGGGACACCGGGGAGCTGTTTTTT. Its translation is CASTSQGDTGELFF. The entire variable domain, with the rest obtained from reference TRBV5-1 and TRBJ2-2, is as follows: KAGVTQTPRYLIKTRGQQVTLSCSPISGHRSVSWYQQTPGQGLQFLFEYFSETQRNKGNFPGRFSGRQFSNSRSEMNVSTLELGDSALYLCASTSQGDTGELFFGEGSRLTVL.

The chain recombines TRBV30 with TRBJ1-2; 7 bases are a match to TRBD1. Trimming took 4 bases from V and 4 from J; bases not matched to a gene: 9. This CDR3 has 14 residues. Germline V CDR1 and CDR2: GTSNPN, SVGIG (reference sequence). CDR3 loop: CAWTPGGKPYGYTF. The CDR3 nucleotides read TGTGCCTGGACCCCAGGGGGAAAACCCTATGGCTACACCTTC.

This clone was detected once. This chain links TRBV19 with TRBJ2-1; the D gene is possibly TRBD1 (5 bases). Trimming took 7 bases from V and 5 from J, leaving 12 bases between them. The CDR3 is made up of 13 amino acids. The germline V gene has CDR1 LNHDA and CDR2 SQIVND (reference sequence). The CDR3 nucleotides read TGTGCCAGTAACCAGGGCCCCCACAATGAGCAGTTCTTC. Translating it yields CASNQGPHNEQFF.

The chain combines TRBV4-1 with TRBJ2-3, with 10 bases aligning to TRBD2. The CDR3 totals 17 residues. Unmatched junction bases numbered 9, after V lost 3 bases and J lost 3 bases. The germline gives CDR1 MGHRA, CDR2 YSYEKL. The CDR3 DNA reads TGCGCCAGCAGCCAGAGGGAGACTAGCGGGTTAACAGATACGCAGTATTTT. This translates into CASSQRETSGLTDTQYF.

The chain uses TRBV28 and TRBJ1-4; TRBD1 aligns across 8 bases. In germline, CDR1 is MDHEN, CDR2 SYDVKM. The CDR3 consists of 15 residues. The junction had 5 bases not matched to a gene; V was cut back by 5 bases and J by 3 bases. The CDR3 DNA sequence: TGTGCCAGCAGTCCCAGGGGGCGATCTAATGAAAAACTGTTTTTT. This translates into CASSPRGRSNEKLFF.

The table lists this clone with a few counts. J is TRBJ2-1 and V is TRBV18; D possibly corresponds to TRBD2 (5 bases). The CDR3 consists of 13 residues. Trimming took off 5 bases at V and 8 bases at J, with 13 bases between the two ends. Germline CDR1 and CDR2: KGHSH and LQKENI. The DNA for the CDR3 is TGTGCCAGCTCAGACGGATCGGACTATGAGCAGTTCTTC. Protein product: CASSDGSDYEQFF.

The rearrangement joins TRBV27 to TRBJ2-7, with D perhaps matching TRBD1 (6 bases). The CDR3 consists of 12 residues. The germline V and J ends were trimmed by 9 bases and 6 bases, with 15 bases remaining between them. Germline values: CDR1 MNHEY, CDR2 SMNVEV (reference sequence). The CDR3 region is CASRRDITEQYF. CDR3 sequence (DNA): TGTGCCAGTCGCCGGGACATTACCGAGCAGTACTTC.

This chain links TRBV18 with TRBJ1-1; TRBD1 might be the D (6 bases). The CDR3 totals 14 residues. From germline, CDR1 is KGHSH and CDR2 LQKENI. Deletions cut 3 bases from V and 2 bases from J, with 10 bases between. As DNA, the CDR3 is TGTGCCAGCTCACCGGGGGGGGGCAACACTGAAGCTTTCTTT. It codes for CASSPGGGNTEAFF. The entire variable domain, with the rest obtained from reference TRBV18 and TRBJ1-1, is as follows: NAGVMQNPRHLVRRRGQEARLRCSPMKGHSHVYWYRQLPEEGLKFMVYLQKENIIDESGMPKERFSAEFPKEGPSILRIQQVVRGDSAAYFCASSPGGGNTEAFFGQGTRLTVV.

The chain uses TRBV11-1 and TRBJ2-2, with D possibly TRBD2 on 5 matching bases. The CDR3 loop spans 13 amino acids. V lost 7 bases, J lost 8 bases, and 14 bases lay in between. The germline V gene encodes CDR1 SGHAT and CDR2 FQDESV (reference sequence). Here the CDR3 DNA reads TGTGCCAGCAAGTCCGGGGTAGGGGGGGAGCTGTTTTTT. It yields the protein CASKSGVGGELFF.

V is TRBV6-5 and J is TRBJ1-2, with TRBD1 matching 9 bases. Germline CDR1 and CDR2: MNHEY and SVGAGI. J was trimmed by 2 bases and V by 3 bases; bases with no gene match: 1. This CDR3 spans 14 amino acids. The CDR3 bases are TGTGCCAGCAGTTATGGGACAGGGAACTATGGCTACACCTTC. Amino acid sequence: CASSYGTGNYGYTF.

The chain carries TRBV29-1 and TRBJ2-1; 8 nucleotides align to TRBD2. Germline loops: CDR1 SQVTM, CDR2 ANQGSEA. Trimming at V came to 5 bases and at J to 6 bases, leaving 6 bases not matched to a gene. There are 13 residues in the CDR3. The CDR3 nucleotides are TGCAGCGTTCTATTACTAGCGGTCAATGAGCAGTTCTTC. It encodes CSVLLLAVNEQFF.

The gene calls are TRBV5-1 and TRBJ1-1; D is unclear. V was cut by 0 bases and J by 1 base, with 7 bases left in between. The CDR3 totals 14 residues. Germline V gene data show CDR1 as SGHRS and CDR2 as YFSETQ. CDR3 residues: CASSLGAGNTEAFF. CDR3 nucleotide sequence: TGCGCCAGCAGCTTGGGGGCAGGGAACACTGAAGCTTTCTTT.